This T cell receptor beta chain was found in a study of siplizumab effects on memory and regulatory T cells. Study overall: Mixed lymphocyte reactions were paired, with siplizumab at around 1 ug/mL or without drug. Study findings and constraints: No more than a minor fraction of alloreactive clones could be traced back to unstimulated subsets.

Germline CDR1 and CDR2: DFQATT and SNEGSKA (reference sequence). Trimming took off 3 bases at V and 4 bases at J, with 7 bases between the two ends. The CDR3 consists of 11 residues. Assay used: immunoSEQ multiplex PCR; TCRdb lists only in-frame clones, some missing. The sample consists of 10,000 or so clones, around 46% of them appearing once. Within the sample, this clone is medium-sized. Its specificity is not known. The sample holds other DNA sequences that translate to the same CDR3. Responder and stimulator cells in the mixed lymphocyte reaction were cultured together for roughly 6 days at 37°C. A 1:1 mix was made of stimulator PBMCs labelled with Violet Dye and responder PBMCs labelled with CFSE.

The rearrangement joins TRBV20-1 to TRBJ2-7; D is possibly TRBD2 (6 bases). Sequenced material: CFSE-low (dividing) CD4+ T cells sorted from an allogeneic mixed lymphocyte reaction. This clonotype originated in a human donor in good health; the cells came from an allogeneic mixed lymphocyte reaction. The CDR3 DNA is TGCAGTGCTAGGCGGGATTACGAGCAGTACTTC. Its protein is CSARRDYEQYF.